The 14 T cell receptor beta chains listed next were all sequenced from one sample in a study of control samples from healthy donors and cancer patients. Some clones are missing from TCRdb's copy, which holds only in-frame ones; the method was immunoSEQ multiplex PCR. The sample yields about 120,000 clones, 89% seen once. Sequencing was carried out using blood. These receptors were collected from a man aged 50 to 59 in good health.

This clone was picked up many times. In DNA, the CDR3 is TGTGCCAGCAGTGTCACGAACGGGAACACTGAAGCTTTCTTT. Residues: CASSVTNGNTEAFF. The J gene is TRBJ1-1, the V gene TRBV2; D remains ambiguous. Trimming removed 4 bases at V and 1 base at J, with 10 bases between. The germline gives CDR1 SNHLY, CDR2 FYNNEI. The CDR3 is 14 residues long. The entire variable domain, with the rest obtained from reference TRBV2 and TRBJ1-1, is as follows: EPEVTQTPSHQVTQMGQEVILRCVPISNHLYFYWYRQILGQKVEFLVSFYNNEISEKSEIFDDQFSVERPDGSNFTLKIRSTKLEDSAMYFCASSVTNGNTEAFFGQGTRLTVV.

The DNA of the CDR3 is TGTGCCAGCAGCGCATCAGCAGGTAGCGGGGGGCCGATCAGCACAGATACGCAGTATTTT. As protein: CASSASAGSGGPISTDTQYF. The J gene is TRBJ2-3, the V gene TRBV9, with 10 nucleotides matching TRBD2. CDR3 length: 20 amino acids. Germline CDR1 is SGDLS and CDR2 is YYNGEE. V trimming: 3 bases; J trimming: 0 bases; junction bases outside the gene matches: 16.

This chain joins TRBV6-1 and TRBJ2-5, with 7 bases lining up with TRBD2. The J segment lost 2 bases and the V segment lost 3 bases, leaving 6 bases of the junction unmatched. This CDR3 contains 15 residues. Germline V gene sequence: CDR1 MNHNS, CDR2 SASEGT. CDR3 loop: CASSDEGGEQETQYF. The DNA for the CDR3 is TGTGCCAGCAGTGACGAGGGAGGGGAACAAGAGACCCAGTACTTC.

The rearrangement uses TRBV9 and TRBJ2-3; 9 bases fit TRBD1. Per germline, CDR1 SGDLS and CDR2 YYNGEE. The CDR3 covers 16 residues. Trimming cost V 4 bases and J 3 bases; bases outside gene matches: 9. CDR3 amino acids: CASSQSTGGDTDTQYF. The CDR3, as DNA: TGTGCCAGCAGCCAATCGACAGGGGGAGATACAGATACGCAGTATTTT. The complete variable domain, with remaining parts taken from reference TRBV9 and TRBJ2-3, reads DSGVTQTPKHLITATGQRVTLRCSPRSGDLSVYWYQQSLDQGLQFLIQYYNGEERAKGNILERFSAQQFPDLHSELNLSSLELGDSALYFCASSQSTGGDTDTQYFGPGTRLTVL.

This clone was seen a handful of times. The chain joins TRBV11-2 to TRBJ1-3; possible D gene TRBD1, 6 bases. The V and J ends lost 4 bases and 0 bases respectively, with 10 bases between them. The germline gives CDR1 SGHAT, CDR2 FQNNGV. This CDR3 is 15 amino acids long. Here the CDR3 reads CASSSWTVSGNTIYF. CDR3 sequence (DNA): TGTGCCAGCAGCTCGTGGACAGTCTCTGGAAACACCATATATTTT.

The rearrangement uses TRBV9 and TRBJ2-2, with 10 bases identical to TRBD1. This CDR3 spans 16 amino acids. Per germline, CDR1 SGDLS and CDR2 YYNGEE. V shed 3 bases and J 1 base; nucleotides not matched to a gene: 3. The CDR3 sequence: CASSERDRGNTGELFF. DNA for the CDR3: TGTGCCAGCAGCGAGCGGGACAGGGGGAACACCGGGGAGCTGTTTTTT.

V usage is TRBV27 and J usage is TRBJ1-5; D is ambiguous. Between the trimmed V and J ends, which lost 2 bases and 0 bases, there was a span of 8 bases. There are 15 residues in the CDR3. Germline lookup yields CDR1 MNHEY and CDR2 SMNVEV (reference sequence). The chain's CDR3 is CASSLRGYSNQPQHF. The CDR3 DNA follows: TGTGCCAGCAGTTTAAGAGGTTATAGCAATCAGCCCCAGCATTTT.

The chain uses TRBV2 and TRBJ1-1, with 7 bases aligning to TRBD1. The V and J ends lost 4 bases and 9 bases, in that order; junction bases with no gene match: 8. Germline-derived CDR1 and CDR2 are SNHLY and FYNNEI. The CDR3 spans 13 residues. The CDR3 DNA reads TGTGCCAGCAGTGTAGAGGAACAGGGGAAAGCTTTCTTT. Its translation: CASSVEEQGKAFF.

The chain employs TRBV5-1 and TRBJ1-2; 10 bases agree with TRBD1. Losses at the gene ends were 2 bases for V and 6 bases for J; bases not matched to a gene: 4. The CDR3 consists of 14 residues. Germline loops: CDR1 SGHRS, CDR2 YFSETQ. The CDR3 nucleotides are TGCGCCAGCAGCTTAGAGACAGGGGGCCATGGCTACACCTTC. It is translated as CASSLETGGHGYTF.

V gene TRBV12-3 or TRBV12-4 combines with J gene TRBJ1-1; no clear D gene. The CDR3 is 12 amino acids. V lost 5 bases and J 5 bases, leaving 9 bases between the germline ends. The CDR3 is CASSTQRTEAFF. The CDR3 region has the DNA TGTGCCAGCAGTACACAGAGGACTGAAGCTTTCTTT.

The rearrangement links TRBV4-1 to TRBJ1-1; no clear D gene. Germline CDR1 is MGHRA and CDR2 is YSYEKL. This CDR3 is 14 amino acids long. V was pared by 0 bases and J by 4 bases, with 9 bases between. The DNA of the CDR3 is TGCGCCAGCAGCCAAGATTGGGGTGGCACTGAAGCTTTCTTT. Its translation is CASSQDWGGTEAFF.

The V gene is TRBV27, the J gene TRBJ2-2; TRBD1 might be the D (6 bases). Germline lookup yields CDR1 MNHEY and CDR2 SMNVEV (reference sequence). Trimming stripped 3 bases from V and 0 bases from J, with 11 bases between. The length of the CDR3 is 16 residues. CDR3 sequence: CASSFQGGSNTGELFF. DNA of the CDR3: TGTGCCAGCAGTTTTCAAGGGGGATCGAACACCGGGGAGCTGTTTTTT.

The rearrangement joins TRBV24-1 to TRBJ2-1; tentatively, D is TRBD1 (5 bases). Per germline, CDR1 KGHDR and CDR2 SFDVKD. Trimming took off 5 bases at V and 6 bases at J, with 10 bases between the two ends. The CDR3 is made up of 13 amino acids. In nucleotides, the CDR3 is TGTGCCACCAGTGCCTGGCAGGGCAATGAGCAGTTCTTC. It translates to CATSAWQGNEQFF.

This clone has only a few counts. The chain carries TRBV7-2 and TRBJ2-5; no definite D call. The germline gives CDR1 SGHTA, CDR2 FQGNSA. V was cut by 5 bases and J by 1 base, with 17 bases left in between. The CDR3 is 16 amino acids. The CDR3 sequence: CASSPLAGRGQETQYF. The CDR3, as DNA: TGTGCCAGCAGCCCTCTTGCTGGACGAGGCCAAGAGACCCAGTACTTC.